This is a list of T cell receptor beta chains from one sample in a study of cytomegalovirus exposure and HLA in healthy donors. Profiled with immunoSEQ multiplex PCR; TCRdb holds only in-frame clones, not every one. The data hold around 250,000 clones, with about 86% observed a single time. Sequencing input: PBMCs. These receptors originate from an older woman in good health and CMV-seropositive. The CDR3 runs from the conserved cysteine through the conserved F or W. A D gene is named only where the DNA matches it firmly. Clone sizes are given selectively: once, few, many, or a class where the clone is expanded.

j_gene,d_gene,abundance,len,v_gene,CDR3aa,CDR3nt
TRBJ1-1,NA,NA,14,TRBV25-1,CASRESGRNTEAFF,TGTGCCAGCAGAGAGTCGGGAAGGAACACTGAAGCTTTCTTT
TRBJ2-5,NA,few,13,TRBV5-1,CASNVGGQETQYF,TGCGCCAGCAATGTGGGAGGCCAAGAGACCCAGTACTTC
TRBJ1-2,NA,NA,15,TRBV7-9,CASSLADGGVEGYTF,TGTGCCAGCAGCTTAGCGGATGGTGGAGTTGAAGGCTACACCTTC
TRBJ2-7,TRBD1,NA,14,TRBV9,CASSVAGTGYEQYF,TGTGCCAGCAGCGTAGCAGGGACAGGCTACGAGCAGTACTTC
TRBJ2-7,TRBD1,few,14,TRBV28,CASSDRVHSYEQYF,TGTGCCAGCTCAGACAGGGTACACTCCTACGAGCAGTACTTC
TRBJ2-1,TRBD2,NA,17,TRBV5-1,CASSSGLAVQGYNEQFF,TGCGCCAGCAGCTCGGGACTAGCGGTCCAGGGGTACAATGAGCAGTTCTTC
TRBJ2-7,TRBD2,few,19,TRBV5-1,CASSLAKLNVAGPSYEQYF,TGCGCCAGCAGCTTGGCCAAACTTAACGTAGCGGGCCCCTCCTACGAGCAGTACTTC
TRBJ1-1,NA,few,14,TRBV6-1,CASSPARRGTEAFF,TGTGCCAGCAGCCCCGCCCGTCGAGGGACTGAAGCTTTCTTT
TRBJ2-3,NA,NA,14,TRBV15,CATSRSQGADTQYF,TGTGCCACCAGCCGCTCCCAGGGCGCAGATACGCAGTATTTT
TRBJ2-7,TRBD1,NA,15,TRBV2,CASTQGGGQGYEQYF,TGTGCCAGCACCCAAGGCGGGGGACAGGGCTACGAGCAGTACTTC
TRBJ2-5,TRBD2,NA,11,TRBV6-6,CATREGETQYF,TGTGCCACCAGGGAGGGGGAGACCCAGTACTTC
TRBJ2-7,NA,NA,11,TRBV6-5,CASSFAYEQYF,TGTGCCAGCAGCTTTGCCTACGAGCAGTACTTC
TRBJ2-1,NA,NA,14,TRBV4-1,CASTWGDSFNEQFF,TGCGCCAGCACCTGGGGGGATTCGTTCAATGAGCAGTTCTTC
TRBJ2-1,NA,NA,10,TRBV6-1,CASSSSEQFF,TGTGCCAGCAGTTCGAGTGAGCAGTTCTTC
TRBJ2-7,TRBD1,NA,13,TRBV5-1,CASPGQGSHEQYF,TGCGCCAGCCCGGGACAGGGGTCCCACGAGCAGTACTTC
TRBJ2-7,TRBD2,NA,16,TRBV7-2,CASSPQGGRSSYEQYF,TGTGCCAGCAGCCCACAGGGCGGGAGGAGCTCCTACGAGCAGTACTTC
TRBJ1-5,NA,NA,13,TRBV4-1,CASSLQAGQPQHF,TGCGCCAGCAGCCTCCAAGCGGGTCAGCCCCAGCATTTT
TRBJ1-3,NA,NA,15,TRBV5-1,CASSLAGAAGNTIYF,TGCGCCAGCAGCTTGGCAGGGGCGGCAGGAAACACCATATATTTT
TRBJ2-3,TRBD1,NA,13,TRBV6-5,CATRQGSTDTQYF,TGTGCCACCCGACAGGGAAGCACAGATACGCAGTATTTT
TRBJ1-4,TRBD1,NA,16,TRBV9,CASSTGQGAGGEKLFF,TGTGCCAGCAGCACCGGACAGGGGGCGGGGGGTGAAAAACTGTTTTTT
TRBJ2-3,NA,NA,14,TRBV5-1,CASSLEGIPDTQYF,TGCGCCAGCAGCTTGGAGGGGATCCCAGATACGCAGTATTTT
TRBJ2-3,TRBD2,NA,19,TRBV5-1,CASSSQSGLAISSTDTQYF,TGCGCCAGCAGCTCCCAATCCGGACTAGCGATTTCTAGCACAGATACGCAGTATTTT
TRBJ2-7,TRBD2,few,15,TRBV6-5,CASSKSGGSSYEQYF,TGTGCCAGCAGTAAATCGGGGGGGAGCTCCTACGAGCAGTACTTC
TRBJ2-1,TRBD1,NA,15,TRBV5-6,CASSLDRGLYNEQFF,TGTGCCAGCAGCCTAGACAGGGGATTGTACAATGAGCAGTTCTTC
TRBJ2-2,NA,NA,17,TRBV30,CAWNPIVGRKNTGELFF,TGTGCCTGGAATCCTATCGTGGGCAGGAAAAACACCGGGGAGCTGTTTTTT
TRBJ2-3,TRBD1,NA,15,TRBV27,CASSQGARGTDTQYF,TGTGCCAGCAGTCAGGGGGCCCGGGGCACAGATACGCAGTATTTT
TRBJ1-1,NA,NA,12,TRBV6-6,CASSYLGVEAFF,TGTGCCAGCAGTTACTTAGGGGTCGAAGCTTTCTTT
TRBJ2-5,TRBD2,NA,14,TRBV29-1,CSAAGEGILETQYF,TGCAGCGCCGCTGGGGAGGGGATTCTGGAGACCCAGTACTTC
TRBJ2-7,NA,NA,15,TRBV6-6,CASHPEQTLRYEQYF,TGTGCCAGCCACCCGGAACAGACCCTCAGGTACGAGCAGTACTTC
TRBJ2-1,TRBD2,NA,14,TRBV29-1,CSAQRGLVSNEQFF,TGCAGCGCCCAACGGGGACTAGTAAGCAATGAGCAGTTCTTC
TRBJ2-2,TRBD2,NA,15,TRBV28,CASTDGGREAGELFF,TGTGCCAGCACCGACGGGGGGAGGGAAGCCGGGGAGCTGTTTTTT
TRBJ1-2,TRBD1,NA,14,TRBV5-1,CASSLLTGTDGYTF,TGCGCCAGCAGCTTGCTGACAGGGACCGATGGCTACACCTTC
TRBJ2-1,TRBD2,NA,16,TRBV19,CASSISPSGSHVEQFF,TGTGCCAGTAGTATATCTCCTAGCGGGTCCCATGTGGAGCAGTTCTTC
TRBJ2-7,NA,few,11,TRBV10-1,CASSDGDEQYF,TGCGCCAGCAGTGACGGGGACGAGCAGTACTTC
TRBJ2-1,TRBD2,NA,15,TRBV7-3,CASSFGSGPNNEQFF,TGTGCCAGCAGCTTCGGTAGCGGGCCGAACAATGAGCAGTTCTTC
TRBJ2-7,TRBD2,NA,17,TRBV11-2,CASSRLTSGSGVGEQYF,TGTGCCAGCAGCCGTCTGACTAGCGGGAGTGGGGTTGGGGAGCAGTACTTC
TRBJ2-5,NA,NA,13,TRBV7-9,CASSLIVQETQYF,TGTGCCAGCAGCTTAATAGTACAAGAGACCCAGTACTTC
TRBJ2-7,TRBD2,NA,17,TRBV7-9,CASSLWSGRYSSYEQYF,TGTGCCAGCAGCTTATGGAGCGGGAGGTACAGCTCCTACGAGCAGTACTTC
TRBJ1-5,NA,NA,13,TRBV7-9,CASSLGANQPQHF,TGTGCCAGCAGCTTAGGGGCGAATCAGCCCCAGCATTTT
TRBJ2-7,TRBD1,NA,14,TRBV19,CASSIVGTEDEQYF,TGTGCCAGTAGTATAGTCGGGACAGAGGACGAGCAGTACTTC
TRBJ2-5,TRBD2,few,15,TRBV4-1,CASSQELAGVETQYF,TGCGCCAGCAGCCAAGAACTAGCGGGAGTTGAGACCCAGTACTTC
TRBJ1-4,NA,NA,16,TRBV18,CASSPPPGKYNEKLFF,TGTGCCAGCTCACCACCCCCCGGGAAATATAATGAAAAACTGTTTTTT
TRBJ2-7,TRBD2,NA,14,TRBV18,CASSPRGGAEEQYF,TGTGCCAGCTCACCCCGGGGGGGGGCTGAAGAGCAGTACTTC
TRBJ2-5,TRBD2,NA,18,TRBV11-2,CASSPGTSGRSVGETQYF,TGTGCCAGCAGCCCTGGGACTAGCGGGAGATCAGTGGGAGAGACCCAGTACTTC
TRBJ1-6,NA,NA,15,TRBV21-1,CASSKVDSYNSPLHF,TGTGCCAGCAGCAAGGTAGACTCCTATAATTCACCCCTCCACTTT